The T cell receptor beta chain under discussion was sequenced for a study of blood T cell repertoires in COVID-19. Trimming took 3 bases from V and 5 from J, leaving 11 bases between them. Germline CDR1 and CDR2: MNHEY and SVGAGI. The length of the CDR3 is 13 residues. Which cohort a participant joined came from the clinical history participants gave. In the source study's methods: Estimates of nucleated cell counts were drawn from the amplification of reference gene primers. Some clones are missing from TCRdb's copy, which holds only in-frame ones; the method was immunoSEQ multiplex PCR. V and J calls and clone size are copied from that table; D and trimming were computed from the DNA. The table lists about 200,000 clones, roughly 82% of them singletons.

The sequenced sample was PBMCs or T cells enriched from blood (not recorded which). This rearrangement joins TRBV6-5 to TRBJ2-7; no reliable D call. The sequence derives from a woman aged 55 to 70 with acute COVID-19. CDR3 nucleotide sequence: TGTGCCAGCAGTTATCCGGCTCGGGACGAGCAGTACTTC. Amino acids: CASSYPARDEQYF.